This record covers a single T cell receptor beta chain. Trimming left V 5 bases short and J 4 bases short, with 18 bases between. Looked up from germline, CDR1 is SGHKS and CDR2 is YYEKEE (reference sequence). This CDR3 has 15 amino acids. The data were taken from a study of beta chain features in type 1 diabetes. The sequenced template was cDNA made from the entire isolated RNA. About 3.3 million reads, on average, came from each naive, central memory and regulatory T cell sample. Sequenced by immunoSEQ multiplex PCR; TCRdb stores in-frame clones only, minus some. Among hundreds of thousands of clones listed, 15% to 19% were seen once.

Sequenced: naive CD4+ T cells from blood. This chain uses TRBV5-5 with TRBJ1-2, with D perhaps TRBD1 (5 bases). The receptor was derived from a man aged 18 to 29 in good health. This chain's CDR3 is CASSSGGGAFYGYTF. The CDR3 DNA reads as TGTGCCAGCAGTTCCGGTGGAGGGGCCTTCTATGGCTACACCTTC.